These 8 T cell receptor beta chains were all obtained from the same sample, sequenced in a study of cytomegalovirus exposure and HLA in healthy donors. Sequencing was performed with immunoSEQ multiplex PCR; in TCRdb, only in-frame clones are kept and a portion is missing. Of 85,000 to 120,000 clones listed, about 95% are singletons. The material sequenced was PBMCs. These receptors originate from a young woman in good health and CMV-seronegative.

The V gene is TRBV4-3, the J gene TRBJ1-2, with D possibly TRBD1 on 6 matching bases. V was clipped by 3 bases and J by 1 base, with 15 bases between them. Looked up from germline, CDR1 is LGHNA and CDR2 is YSLEER. The CDR3 extends over 16 amino acids. CDR3 sequence (DNA): TGCGCCAGCAGCCATTGGGGGACACAGGGTAACTATGGCTACACCTTC. It yields the protein CASSHWGTQGNYGYTF.

The CDR3 sequence is CASTVSGGNSNQPQHF. CDR3 DNA: TGTGCCAGCACCGTCTCGGGAGGGAATAGCAATCAGCCCCAGCATTTT. The chain couples TRBV7-8 to TRBJ1-5; D uncertain. Germline CDR1 is SGHVS and CDR2 is FQNEAQ. This CDR3 spans 16 amino acids. V was shortened by 7 bases and J by 0 bases, with 16 bases between the two germline ends.

This clone was seen only once. The V gene is TRBV11-3, the J gene TRBJ1-4; D gene ambiguous. Trimming removed 3 bases from V and 4 bases from J, with 6 bases in between. The V gene's germline CDR1 is SGHNT and CDR2 YENEEA. CDR3 length equals 13 residues. The CDR3 DNA is TGTGCCAGCAGCTTCGAGAGTAATGAAAAACTGTTTTTT. This gives the protein CASSFESNEKLFF.

V gene TRBV27 combines with J gene TRBJ2-7; possibly TRBD2 for D (6 bases). The CDR3 has 15 residues. Germline V gene sequence: CDR1 MNHEY, CDR2 SMNVEV (reference sequence). V lost 3 bases, J lost 2 bases, and 14 bases lay in between. The CDR3 reads CASSFSGGGTYEQYF. CDR3 coding DNA: TGTGCCAGCAGTTTCTCCGGCGGAGGGACCTACGAGCAGTACTTC.

The chain couples TRBV7-9 to TRBJ2-2, with 7 positions matching TRBD1. J gave up 3 bases and V 0 bases, and 4 bases lay outside the gene matches. This CDR3 comprises 16 residues. The V gene's germline CDR1 is SEHNR and CDR2 FQNEAQ (reference sequence). The CDR3 reads CASSLAGQYHTGELFF. DNA for the CDR3: TGTGCCAGCAGCTTAGCGGGACAGTACCACACCGGGGAGCTGTTTTTT.

V gene TRBV4-1 combines with J gene TRBJ2-1; a weak D match, TRBD1 (7 bases). This CDR3 contains 14 residues. Trimming stripped 4 bases from V and 6 bases from J, with 13 bases between. Germline V CDR1 and CDR2: MGHRA, YSYEKL. CDR3 DNA: TGCGCCAGCAGCCCCCAGGGGGGTCTCAATGAGCAGTTCTTC. Translation gives CASSPQGGLNEQFF.

This clone was seen a few times. V usage is TRBV6-1 and J usage is TRBJ2-6; D might be TRBD2 (5 bases). The CDR3 has 15 amino acids. CDR1 and CDR2 (germline): MNHNS, SASEGT. The V end lost 1 base, the J end lost 2 bases, and 6 bases lay between the germline ends. The CDR3 nucleotides are TGTGCCAGCAGTGAAGACGGGGCTGGGGCCAACGTCCTGACTTTC. This sequence encodes CASSEDGAGANVLTF.

Remarks on this clone: The junction differs from germline at one of its ends, possibly a read error. The rearrangement joins TRBV7-2 to TRBJ2-3; 9 bases agree with TRBD2. The CDR3 consists of 14 residues. CDR1 and CDR2 (germline): SGHTA, FQGNSA. The CDR3 here is CASSFSGGTFLLKF. The DNA for the CDR3 is TGTGCCAGCAGCTTCAGCGGGGGGACCTTTCTCCTAAAATTT.